These 13 T cell receptor beta chains were sequenced from one sample in a study of blood T cell repertoires in COVID-19. Profiled with immunoSEQ multiplex PCR; TCRdb holds only in-frame clones, not every one. The table records 110,000 to 150,000 clones, 75% to 90% of them present only once. Material for sequencing was peripheral blood. These receptors came from a woman in her fifties or sixties with active COVID-19.

The chain carries TRBV6-2 or TRBV6-3 and TRBJ2-3; D call uncertain. This CDR3 is built from 13 residues. Per the germline V gene, CDR1 is MNHEY and CDR2 is SVGEGT. V was shortened by 5 bases and J by 9 bases, with 15 bases between the two germline ends. This CDR3 reads CASSQDSRITQYF. CDR3 nucleotides: TGTGCCAGCAGTCAAGACTCGCGGATCACGCAGTATTTT.

This clone was observed once. Other DNA sequences in this specimen translate into the identical CDR3. The V and J genes are TRBV18 and TRBJ1-1; D is uncertain. CDR3 length: 13 residues. The germline V gene has CDR1 KGHSH and CDR2 LQKENI. Trimming pared 2 bases from V and 5 bases from J, leaving 9 bases between. The CDR3 sequence is CASSPTGNTEAFF. CDR3 in DNA: TGTGCCAGCTCACCAACGGGGAATACTGAAGCTTTCTTT.

This chain's CDR3 is CATEGAGGTDTQYF. The CDR3 bases are TGTGCCACCGAAGGGGCAGGGGGCACAGATACGCAGTATTTT. The V call is TRBV28, the J call TRBJ2-3; possible D gene TRBD1, 6 bases. Trimming stripped 10 bases from V and 1 base from J, with 15 bases between. The CDR3 has 14 residues. The germline CDR1 and CDR2 sequences are MDHEN and SYDVKM.

The chain has TRBV4-1 and TRBJ2-7, with 7 bases lining up with TRBD1. This CDR3 has 15 amino acids. The V gene end was trimmed by 4 bases and the J gene end by 3 bases; junction bases not matched to a gene: 9. Germline V gives CDR1 MGHRA, CDR2 YSYEKL. CDR3 DNA sequence: TGCGCCAGCAGCCTACGGACGGGACAGTACTACGAGCAGTACTTC. Protein sequence: CASSLRTGQYYEQYF.

This clone occurred once. V and J are TRBV29-1 and TRBJ1-1; tentatively, D is TRBD1 (6 bases). Germline V lookup: CDR1 SQVTM, CDR2 ANQGSEA. V lost 2 bases, J lost 5 bases, and 12 bases lay in between. This CDR3 has 13 residues. The CDR3 protein is CSVELQGLTEAFF. The CDR3 DNA reads TGCAGCGTTGAATTACAGGGCCTTACTGAAGCTTTCTTT.

The chain employs TRBV5-4 and TRBJ1-6, with D uncertain. CDR3 length equals 16 residues. Trimming took 5 bases from V and 8 from J, leaving 20 bases between them. Germline V CDR1 and CDR2: SGHNT, YYREEE (reference sequence). This CDR3 is CASSLSRGSLDSPLHF. CDR3 bases: TGTGCCAGCAGTCTTAGTCGGGGATCTCTCGATTCACCCCTCCACTTT.

This chain links TRBV7-9 with TRBJ2-3; 8 bases match TRBD2. The CDR3 consists of 16 residues. CDR1 and CDR2 (germline): SEHNR, FQNEAQ (reference sequence). Germline trimming cut 1 base from V and 0 bases from J; bases unmatched to any gene: 3. The CDR3 bases are TGTGCCAGCAGCTTAGACTCTAGCGGGAGCACAGATACGCAGTATTTT. This gives the protein CASSLDSSGSTDTQYF.

The gene calls are TRBV9 and TRBJ2-3; maybe TRBD2 (6 bases). Germline loops: CDR1 SGDLS, CDR2 YYNGEE. The CDR3 has 16 amino acids. The V and J ends lost 0 bases and 3 bases respectively, with 14 bases between them. The CDR3 nucleotides are TGTGCCAGCAGCGTAGGCGGGATCACCGGGACAGATACGCAGTATTTT. Its protein product is CASSVGGITGTDTQYF.

The chain's CDR3 is CASSHLAGGPDTQYF. In DNA, the CDR3 is TGTGCCAGCAGCCATCTAGCGGGAGGGCCAGATACGCAGTATTTT. The rearrangement links TRBV3-1 (or the pseudogene TRBV3-2) to TRBJ2-3, with 12 bases identical to TRBD2. CDR3 size: 15 residues. With 3 bases clipped from V and 4 bases from J, the junction kept 2 bases outside the gene matches. The germline gives CDR1 LGHDT, CDR2 YNNKEL (reference sequence).

This clone appeared a single time. CDR3 sequence: CASSLGQGALNTEAFF. Here the CDR3 DNA reads TGTGCCAGCAGCTTGGGACAGGGGGCCCTGAACACTGAAGCTTTCTTT. This chain joins TRBV5-4 and TRBJ1-1; 10 bases fit TRBD1. Germline values: CDR1 SGHNT, CDR2 YYREEE (reference sequence). CDR3 length equals 16 residues. The J segment lost 0 bases and the V segment lost 0 bases, leaving 2 bases of the junction unmatched.

This chain links TRBV30 with TRBJ1-2; D call uncertain. The CDR3 spans 14 residues. From germline, CDR1 is GTSNPN and CDR2 SVGIG (reference sequence). V was clipped by 3 bases and J by 1 base, with 12 bases between them. The chain's CDR3 is CAWRGLGSNYGYTF. The DNA of the CDR3 is TGTGCCTGGAGAGGCTTGGGCAGTAACTATGGCTACACCTTC.

The rearrangement uses TRBV29-1 and TRBJ1-1, with D perhaps TRBD1 (5 bases). Trimming shortened V by 6 bases and J by 11 bases, and 25 bases separated the two germline ends. Germline V lookup: CDR1 SQVTM, CDR2 ANQGSEA. This CDR3 comprises 14 residues. DNA for the CDR3: TGCAGCGTCCCGACCAAGGGGAGGGAAGTCGGCGCTTTCTTT. Translation: CSVPTKGREVGAFF.

The chain combines TRBV6-5 with TRBJ2-1, with D possibly being TRBD2 (5 bases). Germline CDR1 is MNHEY and CDR2 is SVGAGI. The CDR3 sequence is 13 residues long. V lost 6 bases to trimming and J lost 7 bases, with 13 bases between them. The CDR3 sequence: CASSAGLRNEQFF. CDR3 coding DNA: TGTGCCAGCAGCGCGGGCCTACGGAATGAGCAGTTCTTC.